The 20 T cell receptor beta chains below all came from one sample that was sequenced in a study of cytomegalovirus exposure and HLA in healthy donors. Researchers ran the PCR with 60 Vbeta and 13 Jbeta primers. Data came from immunoSEQ multiplex PCR; TCRdb stores just in-frame clones and leaves some out. The sample shows roughly 110,000 clones, roughly 80% of them seen only once. The material sequenced was PBMCs. The receptor source for this set is a man aged 25-45 years in good health and CMV-seropositive.

The rearrangement joins TRBV27 to TRBJ2-6, with 10 bases identical to TRBD1. Losses at the gene ends were 6 bases for V and 4 bases for J; bases not matched to a gene: 6. The germline V gene encodes CDR1 MNHEY and CDR2 SMNVEV (reference sequence). The CDR3 is made up of 16 amino acids. The CDR3 here is CASSLGQGSGANVLTF. CDR3 coding DNA: TGTGCCAGCAGCCTGGGACAGGGGAGCGGGGCCAACGTCCTGACTTTC.

J is TRBJ1-5 and V is TRBV6-1; D gene unclear. Germline V gene lookup returns CDR1 MNHNS and CDR2 SASEGT. Trimming pared 2 bases from V and 2 bases from J, leaving 10 bases between. This CDR3 has 15 amino acids. The chain's CDR3 is CASSERRLGNQPQHF. The CDR3 DNA sequence: TGTGCCAGCAGTGAACGACGGCTAGGCAATCAGCCCCAGCATTTT.

J is TRBJ2-3 and V is TRBV7-6; 8 bases are a match to TRBD2. V gave up 2 bases and J gave up 3 bases; unmatched junction bases: 10. The CDR3 is made up of 17 amino acids. The germline V gene encodes CDR1 SGHVS and CDR2 FNYEAQ. CDR3 DNA sequence: TGTGCCAGCAGCTTAATACTAGCGGCGGGGAGGACAGATACGCAGTATTTT. Encoded protein: CASSLILAAGRTDTQYF. Supplemented by reference TRBV7-6 and TRBJ2-3, the full variable domain reads GAGVSQSPRYKVTKRGQDVALRCDPISGHVSLYWYRQALGQGPEFLTYFNYEAQQDKSGLPNDRFSAERPEGSISTLTIQRTEQRDSAMYRCASSLILAAGRTDTQYFGPGTRLTVL.

The chain links TRBV30 to TRBJ2-3, with TRBD1 identical over 8 bases. Trimming removed 4 bases from V and 0 bases from J; junction bases left unmatched: 6. This CDR3 is built from 15 residues. Germline V CDR1 and CDR2: GTSNPN, SVGIG (reference sequence). The CDR3 sequence is CAWTQNRGSTDTQYF. CDR3 nucleotide sequence: TGTGCCTGGACCCAAAACAGGGGGAGCACAGATACGCAGTATTTT.

This chain links TRBV4-2 with TRBJ1-1; 8 bases are a match to TRBD1. After removal of 3 bases from V and 1 base from J, the junction contained 7 bases not matched to a gene. This CDR3 region has 16 residues. Germline CDR1 and CDR2: LGHNA and YNFKEQ. The CDR3 sequence is CASSQYDRGQNTEAFF. The CDR3, as DNA: TGTGCCAGCAGCCAGTATGACAGGGGTCAGAACACTGAAGCTTTCTTT.

This clone was found once. One junction end does not reproduce the germline sequence, and a read error may be involved. V gene TRBV7-9 combines with J gene TRBJ2-6; D gene unclear. Germline V gives CDR1 SEHNR, CDR2 FQNEAQ (reference sequence). The CDR3 covers 16 residues. The CDR3 sequence: CSSSLALRAGANVLTF. Written as DNA, the CDR3 is TGTTCCAGCAGCTTAGCCCTGAGAGCTGGGGCCAACGTCCTGACTTTC. The full variable domain, rest sourced from reference TRBV7-9 and TRBJ2-6, is DTGVSQNPRHKITKRGQNVTFRCDPISEHNRLYWYRQTLGQGPEFLTYFQNEAQLEKSRLLSDRFSAERPKGSFSTLEIQRTEQGDSAMYLCSSSLALRAGANVLTFGAGSRLTVL.

The chain couples TRBV5-1 to TRBJ1-2, with D possibly TRBD1 on 5 matching bases. The V end lost 4 bases, the J end lost 2 bases, and 9 bases lay between the germline ends. This CDR3 has 13 residues. Germline V CDR1 and CDR2: SGHRS, YFSETQ. As DNA, the CDR3 is TGCGCCAGCAGCAGGGGCCCCAACTATGGCTACACCTTC. As protein: CASSRGPNYGYTF.

The rearrangement links TRBV7-9 to TRBJ2-7, with TRBD2 as a possible D gene (5 bases). There are 12 residues in the CDR3. Trimming removed 6 bases from V and 6 bases from J, with 12 bases in between. Per germline, CDR1 SEHNR and CDR2 FQNEAQ (reference sequence). In DNA form, the CDR3 reads TGTGCCAGCAGGTCCGACTACGGCGAGCAGTACTTC. Translated, it gives CASRSDYGEQYF. Full variable domain (missing parts from reference TRBV7-9 and TRBJ2-7): DTGVSQNPRHKITKRGQNVTFRCDPISEHNRLYWYRQTLGQGPEFLTYFQNEAQLEKSRLLSDRFSAERPKGSFSTLEIQRTEQGDSAMYLCASRSDYGEQYFGPGTRLTVT.

This CDR3 is CASSQEMRAQPQHF. CDR3 nucleotides: TGCGCCAGCAGCCAAGAGATGAGGGCCCAACCCCAGCATTTT. The chain couples TRBV4-1 to TRBJ1-5; D gene unclear. CDR3 length: 14 amino acids. V lost 0 bases and J lost 10, with 13 bases in between. Germline-derived CDR1 and CDR2 are MGHRA and YSYEKL.

A note on this clone: Its ends do not fully match the called genes, so a read error is possible. The chain recombines TRBV7-9 with TRBJ2-7; 11 nucleotides agree with TRBD2. In germline, CDR1 is SEHNR, CDR2 FQNEAQ (reference sequence). There are 14 residues in the CDR3. CDR3 DNA: TGTTCCAGCAGCCGACTAGCGGGGTTGGGCGAGCAGTACTTC. It is translated as CSSSRLAGLGEQYF.

The rearrangement links TRBV27 to TRBJ2-6; TRBD1 aligns across 9 bases. CDR1 is MNHEY and CDR2 is SMNVEV in the germline V gene (reference sequence). Unmatched junction bases numbered 6, after V lost 3 bases and J lost 3 bases. This CDR3 has 17 amino acids. CDR3 amino acids: CASSLPWTGVGANVLTF. CDR3 DNA: TGTGCCAGCAGTTTGCCCTGGACAGGGGTTGGGGCCAACGTCCTGACTTTC.

This clone has only a few counts. J is TRBJ1-2 and V is TRBV4-2, with D unclear. The CDR3 has 13 amino acids. Looked up from germline, CDR1 is LGHNA and CDR2 is YNFKEQ. The V end lost 2 bases, the J end lost 4 bases, and 8 bases lay between the germline ends. CDR3: CASSQFTAYGYTF. The CDR3 DNA reads as TGTGCCAGCAGCCAATTCACAGCCTATGGCTACACCTTC.

CDR3 region: CASSPTGASNEQYF. As DNA, the CDR3 is TGTGCCAGCAGTCCAACAGGGGCCTCTAACGAGCAGTACTTC. J is TRBJ2-7 and V is TRBV2; 7 bases fit TRBD1. Germline CDR1 SNHLY, CDR2 FYNNEI. Trimming took 5 bases from V and 5 from J; bases not matched to a gene: 9. This CDR3 has 14 residues.

The V call is TRBV11-2, the J call TRBJ1-2, with D unclear. This CDR3 is built from 13 residues. V was clipped by 5 bases and J by 3 bases, with 10 bases between them. Germline CDR1 is SGHAT and CDR2 is FQNNGV. The CDR3 is CASSRGLYYGYTF. The DNA of the CDR3 is TGTGCCAGCAGCCGTGGACTCTACTATGGCTACACCTTC.

The CDR3 nucleotides are TGTGCCAGCAGCGACGACCGGGACAGGGGGTCTGGGGCCAACGTCCTGACTTTC. Translation gives CASSDDRDRGSGANVLTF. J is TRBJ2-6 and V is TRBV9; 11 nucleotides match TRBD1. In germline, CDR1 is SGDLS, CDR2 YYNGEE. V shed 3 bases and J 1 base; nucleotides not matched to a gene: 6. The CDR3 runs 18 residues.

V and J are TRBV2 and TRBJ2-7; D might be TRBD2 (6 bases). Germline V gene sequence: CDR1 SNHLY, CDR2 FYNNEI. The CDR3 has 12 residues. V was shortened by 4 bases and J by 5 bases, with 9 bases between the two germline ends. The CDR3 is CASSVAGNEQYF. The CDR3 nucleotides read TGTGCCAGCAGTGTCGCGGGGAACGAGCAGTACTTC. The full variable domain, in which reference TRBV2 and TRBJ2-7 provide the parts outside the CDR3, is EPEVTQTPSHQVTQMGQEVILRCVPISNHLYFYWYRQILGQKVEFLVSFYNNEISEKSEIFDDQFSVERPDGSNFTLKIRSTKLEDSAMYFCASSVAGNEQYFGPGTRLTVT.

The V call is TRBV5-1, the J call TRBJ2-5; 9 nucleotides match TRBD2. The germline gives CDR1 SGHRS, CDR2 YFSETQ. V lost 0 bases to trimming and J lost 5 bases; unmatched junction nucleotides: 8. This CDR3 has 16 residues. The CDR3 here is CASSLVPSGGWETQYF. CDR3 nucleotides: TGCGCCAGCAGCTTGGTACCCAGCGGGGGGTGGGAGACCCAGTACTTC.

This clone turned up a few times. CDR3 residues: CASSERGTTPTDTQYF. The CDR3, as DNA: TGTGCCAGCAGTGAAAGAGGGACTACTCCCACAGATACGCAGTATTTT. This chain connects TRBV6-4 to TRBJ2-3; 7 bases are a match to TRBD2. This CDR3 is built from 16 residues. CDR1 is MRHNA, CDR2 SNTAGT, per germline. The junction had 8 bases not matched to a gene; V was cut back by 3 bases and J by 2 bases.

V gene TRBV7-9 combines with J gene TRBJ1-2, with a weak D call TRBD1 (6 bases). With 6 bases removed from V and 5 bases from J, the gap between germline ends came to 25 bases. Germline CDR1 reads SEHNR; CDR2 reads FQNEAQ (reference sequence). The CDR3 loop spans 17 amino acids. CDR3 region: CASSQTGDIRKSYGYTF. DNA of the CDR3: TGTGCCAGCAGTCAAACCGGGGACATCCGGAAGAGTTATGGCTACACCTTC.

Regarding this clone: At one end the junction does not follow the germline gene, possibly because of a read error. The genes are TRBV7-9 and TRBJ2-7; possible D gene TRBD1, 5 bases. This CDR3 contains 16 residues. Germline CDR1 and CDR2: SEHNR and FQNEAQ (reference sequence). Written as DNA, the CDR3 is TGTTCCAGCAGCTACTCCCGCACCAGGGCATCCTACGAGCAGTACTTC. This encodes CSSSYSRTRASYEQYF.